The 24 T cell receptor beta chains reported below all come from one sample, sequenced in a study of OX40 agonist ivuxolimab in advanced cancers. Only in-frame clones appear in the TCRdb table, and some are missing; sequencing was by immunoSEQ multiplex PCR. The sample carries roughly 81,000 clones, around 89% recorded once. This material consisted of CD4+ or CD8+ T cells sorted from blood, taken in a trial of the OX40 agonist ivuxolimab. All receptors come from an adult with an advanced solid tumor such as melanoma, head and neck, liver or kidney cancer.

The V gene is TRBV2, the J gene TRBJ1-4, with a tentative D call TRBD1 (5 bases). The V and J ends lost 6 bases and 2 bases respectively, with 22 bases between them. This CDR3 has 18 residues. Per germline, CDR1 SNHLY and CDR2 FYNNEI. The CDR3 coding sequence is TGTGCCAGCAGAAAGCGACAGTTGGTTTATGGGACTAATGAAAAACTGTTTTTT. Protein sequence: CASRKRQLVYGTNEKLFF.

The chain carries TRBV6-5 and TRBJ1-2; D gene unclear. Per germline, CDR1 MNHEY and CDR2 SVGAGI. CDR3 length: 13 amino acids. The germline V and J ends were trimmed by 5 bases and 6 bases, with 13 bases remaining between them. The CDR3 DNA sequence: TGTGCCAGCAGTCCCGGGGTCCCGAATGGCTACACCTTC. Amino acids: CASSPGVPNGYTF.

The J gene is TRBJ2-6, the V gene TRBV28, with D perhaps being TRBD1 or TRBD2 (5 bases each). Trimming left V 4 bases short and J 0 bases short, with 19 bases between. The CDR3 covers 19 residues. The germline gives CDR1 MDHEN, CDR2 SYDVKM. The DNA of the CDR3 is TGTGCCAGCAGTTCCCGTCAACCGGGACGGCTCTCTGGGGCCAACGTCCTGACTTTC. Protein: CASSSRQPGRLSGANVLTF.

This sequence joins TRBV7-9 and TRBJ1-5, with 8 bases fitting TRBD1. Losses at the gene ends were 3 bases for V and 3 bases for J; bases not matched to a gene: 1. The CDR3 covers 14 residues. Germline CDR1 SEHNR, CDR2 FQNEAQ (reference sequence). As DNA, the CDR3 is TGTGCCAGCAGCTTGACAGGGGACAATCAGCCCCAGCATTTT. Translated: CASSLTGDNQPQHF.

This chain links TRBV11-3 with TRBJ2-2, with D uncertain. V lost 3 bases and J lost 3, with 5 bases in between. Looked up from germline, CDR1 is SGHNT and CDR2 is YENEEA. This CDR3 comprises 13 residues. The CDR3 region is CASSFTDTGELFF. CDR3 DNA sequence: TGTGCCAGCAGCTTCACAGACACCGGGGAGCTGTTTTTT.

Here the CDR3 reads CASSQTKGSSWGYTF. CDR3 nucleotide sequence: TGCGCCAGCAGCCAAACGAAGGGGTCATCATGGGGCTACACCTTC. The V gene is TRBV4-3, the J gene TRBJ1-2; TRBD1 might be the D (5 bases). The CDR3 is made up of 15 amino acids. Trimming removed 2 bases at V and 8 bases at J, with 18 bases between. Germline V gene sequence: CDR1 LGHNA, CDR2 YSLEER.

This chain connects TRBV7-9 to TRBJ2-1; 7 nucleotides match TRBD2. This CDR3 comprises 18 residues. J gave up 0 bases and V 4 bases, and 12 bases lay outside the gene matches. Germline assignment: CDR1 SEHNR and CDR2 FQNEAQ (reference sequence). Here the CDR3 DNA reads TGTGCCAGCAGCTCCGGACTAGTGGGCGTTAGCTCCTACAATGAGCAGTTCTTC. It translates to CASSSGLVGVSSYNEQFF. Full variable domain (outside the CDR3, taken from reference TRBV7-9 and TRBJ2-1): DTGVSQNPRHKITKRGQNVTFRCDPISEHNRLYWYRQTLGQGPEFLTYFQNEAQLEKSRLLSDRFSAERPKGSFSTLEIQRTEQGDSAMYLCASSSGLVGVSSYNEQFFGPGTRLTVL.

The chain links TRBV11-2 to TRBJ1-3, with 9 bases fitting TRBD1. CDR3 size: 18 residues. V shed 2 bases, J shed 2 bases, and the junction held 10 bases outside the gene matches. Germline assignment: CDR1 SGHAT and CDR2 FQNNGV. CDR3 sequence (DNA): TGTGCCAGCAGCTTATACGCCGGGACAGGGAGGACTGGAAACACCATATATTTT. This encodes CASSLYAGTGRTGNTIYF.

The chain combines TRBV2 with TRBJ2-5; TRBD1 agrees at 8 bases. Germline V lookup: CDR1 SNHLY, CDR2 FYNNEI. CDR3 length: 14 amino acids. J gave up 4 bases and V 3 bases, and 4 bases lay outside the gene matches. DNA of the CDR3: TGTGCCAGCAGTGACAGAACAGGGGGAGAGACCCAGTACTTC. Translated: CASSDRTGGETQYF.

This clone has only a few counts. V is TRBV9 and J is TRBJ1-2, with D hard to call. CDR3 length: 13 amino acids. V lost 0 bases and J 5 bases, leaving 8 bases between the germline ends. Germline V CDR1 and CDR2: SGDLS, YYNGEE. CDR3 amino acids: CASSVGPSYGYTF. The CDR3 DNA is TGTGCCAGCAGCGTAGGGCCTTCTTATGGCTACACCTTC.

V and J are TRBV19 and TRBJ2-2; 9 nucleotides match TRBD1. Germline loops: CDR1 LNHDA, CDR2 SQIVND (reference sequence). Losses at the gene ends were 6 bases for V and 7 bases for J; bases not matched to a gene: 6. The CDR3 consists of 14 residues. As DNA, the CDR3 is TGTGCCAGTAGCGTGACAGGGGGGTACGGGGAGCTGTTTTTT. The encoded protein is CASSVTGGYGELFF.

The J gene is TRBJ2-3, the V gene TRBV27, with 7 positions matching TRBD2. The CDR3 is 15 residues long. V shed 2 bases, J shed 5 bases, and the junction held 7 bases outside the gene matches. Germline V gene lookup returns CDR1 MNHEY and CDR2 SMNVEV (reference sequence). This chain's CDR3 is CASSLLVGGRDTQYF. CDR3 DNA: TGTGCCAGCAGTTTACTTGTGGGGGGGAGAGATACGCAGTATTTT.

The V gene is TRBV10-3, the J gene TRBJ1-6; 10 bases map to TRBD1. With 6 bases clipped from V and 10 bases from J, the junction kept 9 bases outside the gene matches. The length of the CDR3 is 15 residues. Germline-derived CDR1 and CDR2 are ENHRY and SYGVKD. The CDR3 loop is CAIRGQGPYGSPLHF. The CDR3 DNA reads TGTGCCATCAGGGGACAGGGGCCCTATGGGTCACCCCTCCACTTT.

The V call is TRBV5-1, the J call TRBJ1-2, with D possibly TRBD1 on 5 matching bases. Germline assignment: CDR1 SGHRS and CDR2 YFSETQ. V lost 7 bases and J 3 bases, leaving 16 bases between the germline ends. The CDR3 is 14 residues long. CDR3 sequence reads: CASLPQAGYYGYTF. The CDR3 coding sequence is TGCGCCAGCTTACCCCAGGCAGGGTACTATGGCTACACCTTC. Full variable domain (outside the CDR3, taken from reference TRBV5-1 and TRBJ1-2): KAGVTQTPRYLIKTRGQQVTLSCSPISGHRSVSWYQQTPGQGLQFLFEYFSETQRNKGNFPGRFSGRQFSNSRSEMNVSTLELGDSALYLCASLPQAGYYGYTFGSGTRLTVV.

The V and J genes are TRBV9 and TRBJ1-1; 7 nucleotides match TRBD1. V shed 6 bases and J 3 bases; nucleotides not matched to a gene: 8. Germline CDR1 SGDLS, CDR2 YYNGEE. CDR3 size: 14 residues. CDR3 in DNA: TGTGCCAGCACCCGAGAGGACAGGTACACTGAAGCTTTCTTT. It yields the protein CASTREDRYTEAFF. Together with reference TRBV9 and TRBJ1-1, the CDR3 gives the full variable domain: DSGVTQTPKHLITATGQRVTLRCSPRSGDLSVYWYQQSLDQGLQFLIQYYNGEERAKGNILERFSAQQFPDLHSELNLSSLELGDSALYFCASTREDRYTEAFFGQGTRLTVV.

The chain is built from TRBV5-4 and TRBJ2-3; weak D call: TRBD1 (5 bases). This CDR3 is 14 amino acids long. The germline CDR1 and CDR2 sequences are SGHNT and YYREEE (reference sequence). The germline V and J ends were trimmed by 1 base and 5 bases, with 11 bases remaining between them. CDR3 sequence: CASSLFQGQDTQYF. The CDR3 nucleotides are TGTGCCAGCAGCTTGTTCCAGGGCCAAGATACGCAGTATTTT.

The chain joins TRBV2 to TRBJ2-3; 9 bases are shared with TRBD2. CDR1 and CDR2 (germline): SNHLY, FYNNEI. This CDR3 has 17 residues. The V and J ends lost 7 bases and 2 bases, in that order; junction bases with no gene match: 13. The CDR3 reads CASTWGKASGDTDTQYF. The DNA for the CDR3 is TGTGCCAGCACGTGGGGGAAGGCTAGCGGGGACACAGATACGCAGTATTTT.

This rearrangement joins TRBV10-3 to TRBJ2-4, with D uncertain. Per germline, CDR1 ENHRY and CDR2 SYGVKD. The CDR3 runs to 15 residues. The ends were cut back, 10 bases at V and 3 bases at J, with 19 bases in the middle. Here the CDR3 reads CATRNPTVGKNIQYF. CDR3 nucleotide sequence: TGTGCCACTAGGAACCCTACCGTGGGCAAAAACATTCAGTACTTC.

The chain recombines TRBV19 with TRBJ2-1; TRBD1 is a possible D gene (5 bases). CDR3 size: 14 residues. CDR1 LNHDA and CDR2 SQIVND come from the germline V gene (reference sequence). Between the trimmed V and J ends, which lost 5 bases and 6 bases, there was a span of 14 bases. The CDR3 here is CASSSDDRSNEQFF. Written as DNA, the CDR3 is TGTGCCAGTAGTTCAGATGACAGATCCAATGAGCAGTTCTTC.

This rearrangement joins TRBV2 to TRBJ2-3, with D unresolved. V lost 7 bases and J 0 bases, leaving 11 bases between the germline ends. The CDR3 runs 14 residues. Per germline, CDR1 SNHLY and CDR2 FYNNEI. CDR3 coding DNA: TGTGCCAGCAAGGATCTCGGGAGCACAGATACGCAGTATTTT. This gives the protein CASKDLGSTDTQYF.

This clone was recorded once. The V call is TRBV6-1, the J call TRBJ1-1, with D unresolved. This CDR3 is built from 13 residues. The germline V and J ends were trimmed by 6 bases and 4 bases, with 12 bases remaining between them. Germline values: CDR1 MNHNS, CDR2 SASEGT. CDR3 loop: CASSPPEGTEAFF. For the CDR3, the DNA is TGTGCCAGCAGCCCCCCGGAGGGCACTGAAGCTTTCTTT.

J is TRBJ1-1 and V is TRBV7-6; no definite D call. The V and J ends lost 7 bases and 0 bases respectively, with 18 bases between them. The CDR3 is 16 residues long. The germline CDR1 and CDR2 sequences are SGHVS and FNYEAQ. The CDR3 loop is CASTLSSGRMNTEAFF. CDR3 DNA sequence: TGTGCCAGCACCCTTTCTTCTGGCAGGATGAACACTGAAGCTTTCTTT.

The chain uses TRBV9 and TRBJ1-2; perhaps TRBD1 as D (5 bases). Germline V gives CDR1 SGDLS, CDR2 YYNGEE. The CDR3 is made up of 14 amino acids. Trimming removed 2 bases from V and 4 bases from J, with 12 bases in between. The chain's CDR3 is CASSVGPDGYGYTF. In DNA, the CDR3 is TGTGCCAGCAGCGTGGGGCCGGACGGCTATGGCTACACCTTC.

V usage is TRBV5-1 and J usage is TRBJ2-7; D gene unclear. CDR1 SGHRS and CDR2 YFSETQ come from the germline V gene. The CDR3 is made up of 13 amino acids. Deletions cut 3 bases from V and 2 bases from J, with 9 bases between. For the CDR3, the DNA is TGCGCCAGCAGCTATTCGGACCCCTACGAGCAGTACTTC. Translation gives CASSYSDPYEQYF.